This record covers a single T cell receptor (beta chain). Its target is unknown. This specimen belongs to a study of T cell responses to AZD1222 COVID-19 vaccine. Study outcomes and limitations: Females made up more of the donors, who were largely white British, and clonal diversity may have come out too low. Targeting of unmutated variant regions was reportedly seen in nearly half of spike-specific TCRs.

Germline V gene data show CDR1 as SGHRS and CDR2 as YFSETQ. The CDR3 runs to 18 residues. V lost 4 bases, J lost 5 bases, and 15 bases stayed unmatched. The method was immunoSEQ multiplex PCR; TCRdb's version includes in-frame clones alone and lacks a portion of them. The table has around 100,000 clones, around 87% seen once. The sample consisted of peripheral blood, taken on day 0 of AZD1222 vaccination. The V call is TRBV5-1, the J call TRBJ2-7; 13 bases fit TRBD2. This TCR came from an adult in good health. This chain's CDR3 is CASSPKVGLAGVSDEQYF. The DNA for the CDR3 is TGCGCCAGCAGCCCAAAAGTCGGACTAGCGGGAGTAAGCGACGAGCAGTACTTC.